This T cell receptor (beta chain) was captured by sequencing in a study of blood T cell repertoires in COVID-19. Study-wide context: The cDNA or gDNA used as material had been derived from T cells, B-cell-depleted T cells, or PBMCs.

Germline V gives CDR1 LGHDT, CDR2 YNNKEL (reference sequence). With V trimmed by 0 bases and J by 4 bases, 3 bases remained unmatched. The CDR3 contains 15 residues. Only in-frame clones appear in the TCRdb table, and some are missing; sequencing was by immunoSEQ multiplex PCR. In the table there are roughly 250,000 clones, about 88% of which are singletons. The chain employs TRBV3-1 (or the pseudogene TRBV3-2) and TRBJ2-7; 10 bases fit TRBD2. The sequence derives from a woman between 50 and 59 years old who had recovered from COVID-19. Sequencing was carried out using PBMCs or T cells enriched from blood (not recorded which). This CDR3 is CASSQEPAGGYEQYF. The DNA for the CDR3 is TGTGCCAGCAGCCAAGAGCCAGCGGGAGGGTACGAGCAGTACTTC.